The subject of this entry is one T cell receptor beta chain. The antigen is not known. Donors consisted of healthy bone marrow donors. This record comes from a study of cytomegalovirus exposure and HLA in healthy donors. Overall study findings and caveats: The study dropped some indistinguishable V segments, TRBV6-2 and TRBV6-3 among them.

After removal of 7 bases from V and 7 bases from J, the junction contained 13 bases not matched to a gene. The CDR3 has 15 residues. Germline V lookup: CDR1 LNHDA, CDR2 SQIVND (reference sequence). PCR primers comprised 60 Vbeta and 13 Jbeta primers. Original handling: In a later analysis, of around 83 million unique beta chains, around 9.9 million appeared in at least two donors. The protocol was immunoSEQ multiplex PCR, while the TCRdb copy is restricted to in-frame clones and leaves out a portion. D and trimming were read from the DNA, whereas the V and J calls and clone size are those reported in that table. The repertoire has 65,000 to 85,000 clones, 65% to 70% of them found once; the top ten carry about 14%.

This sequence was found in a male donor in good health and CMV-seropositive. The sequencing input was PBMCs. V is TRBV19 and J is TRBJ2-5; 9 bases agree with TRBD1. The CDR3 here is CASTPTGTGSATQYF. Written as DNA, the CDR3 is TGTGCCAGTACCCCGACCGGGACAGGGTCTGCGACCCAGTACTTC.